These T cell receptor beta chains were read from a single sample in a study of T cell responses to AZD1222 COVID-19 vaccine. Assay: immunoSEQ multiplex PCR; the TCRdb copy retains only in-frame clones and omits some. The table has roughly 120,000 clones, about 92% seen once. Sequencing was performed on peripheral blood, taken on day 0 of AZD1222 vaccination. The source is an adult in good health. CDR3s include the opening cysteine and the closing phenylalanine or tryptophan. D genes are given only for firm matches. Rows may omit the clone size; those that give it use once, few, many or a size class.

TRBV11-2	TRBD1	TRBJ2-4	.	TGTGCCAGCAGCTGGTCCTCGGGACAGGGGACTGACATTCAGTACTTC	CASSWSSGQGTDIQYF
TRBV6-5	.	TRBJ1-2	.	TGTGCCAGCAGCGCTCAAACCGCGGGGGCCTATGGCTACACCTTC	CASSAQTAGAYGYTF
TRBV20-1	.	TRBJ2-1	.	TGCAGTGCCAGAGGTCAGGTGGTGCAGTTCTTC	CSARGQVVQFF
TRBV7-9	.	TRBJ2-5	.	TGTGCCAGCAGCTTAAGCGACGGTGTTGAAGAGACCCAGTACTTC	CASSLSDGVEETQYF
TRBV20-1	TRBD1	TRBJ1-6	.	TGCAGTGCTAGTGGGACAGTTTATTCACCCCTCCACTTT	CSASGTVYSPLHF
TRBV11-2	.	TRBJ2-7	.	TGTGCCAGCAGCTTAGAACTGGTCTACGAGCAGTACTTC	CASSLELVYEQYF
TRBV29-1	TRBD1	TRBJ1-2	.	TGCAGCGTCGATGAACAGGGGTTAGGGAACTATGGCTACACCTTC	CSVDEQGLGNYGYTF
TRBV5-1	TRBD1	TRBJ2-7	.	TGCGCCAGCAGCTTAGCGGGACAGGGTGTCCACGAGCAGTACTTC	CASSLAGQGVHEQYF
TRBV27	TRBD1	TRBJ1-2	few	TGTGCCAGCAGTCGGGACAGGGGTATGCGCTACACCTTC	CASSRDRGMRYTF
TRBV9	.	TRBJ2-3	.	TGTGCCAGCGGAGGCAGTAGCACAGATACGCAGTATTTT	CASGGSSTDTQYF
TRBV19	.	TRBJ1-1	once	TGTGCCAGTAGAAACAACGGGGGAACTGAAGCTTTCTTT	CASRNNGGTEAFF
TRBV24-1	.	TRBJ2-3	.	TGTGCCACCAGTGGGAGAGATACGCAGTATTTT	CATSGRDTQYF
TRBV29-1	.	TRBJ1-1	.	TGCAGCGTTGTGGTACCGGGCAGGCTGAACACTGAAGCTTTCTTT	CSVVVPGRLNTEAFF
TRBV7-9	.	TRBJ2-7	.	TGTGCCAGCAGCGAAGTGGAAGAAGTCTACGAGCAGTACTTC	CASSEVEEVYEQYF
TRBV14	TRBD2	TRBJ2-3	once	TGTGCCAGCAGCCGAACAACTAGCGCCATTAATACGCAGTATTTT	CASSRTTSAINTQYF
TRBV7-9	TRBD1	TRBJ1-2	.	TGTGCCAGCAGCTTACGGGGACAGCGCTATGGCTACACCTTC	CASSLRGQRYGYTF
TRBV6-2/TRBV6-3	.	TRBJ1-2	.	TGTGCCAGCAGCCGCGGGGACCCTTCAAATGGCTACACCTTC	CASSRGDPSNGYTF
TRBV19	.	TRBJ1-4	.	TGTGCCAGCAAAGGGACGGCTGAAAAACTGTTTTTT	CASKGTAEKLFF
TRBV27	.	TRBJ1-2	.	TGTGCCAGCAGTTTGGTTGGCCGACAAGGTTTTGGCTACACCTTC	CASSLVGRQGFGYTF
TRBV27	.	TRBJ1-1	.	TGTGCCAGCAGTTTATCCAGGGTGAACACTGAAGCTTTCTTT	CASSLSRVNTEAFF
TRBV24-1	TRBD1	TRBJ1-1	few	TGTGCCACCAGTGACCCCGGACAGGGTACGGGGAACACTGAAGCTTTCTTT	CATSDPGQGTGNTEAFF
TRBV11-3	.	TRBJ1-6	once	TGTGCCAGCAGCTTAGGGGGTGGCTCACCCCTCCACTTT	CASSLGGGSPLHF
TRBV5-1	.	TRBJ2-1	.	TGCGCCAGCAGGGTAAGCTTCTCGTCCAATGAGCAGTTCTTC	CASRVSFSSNEQFF
TRBV30	TRBD1	TRBJ1-5	.	TGTGCCTGGGAAGGGACAGGGGGATATCAGCCCCAGCATTTT	CAWEGTGGYQPQHF
TRBV28	.	TRBJ1-6	.	TGTGCCACCAGAGACACACATAATTCACCCCTCCACTTT	CATRDTHNSPLHF
TRBV27	.	TRBJ1-2	.	TGTGCCAGCAATTCCGGGACTCAACCCTATGGCTACACCTTC	CASNSGTQPYGYTF
TRBV7-2	.	TRBJ2-5	.	TGTGCCAGCCGCAGCTTAGAACGGACAGATAAACAAGAGACCCAGTACTTC	CASRSLERTDKQETQYF
TRBV5-4	.	TRBJ2-2	.	TGTGCCAGCAGGTTTCACGGGGGTGAGGTGCTGTTTTTT	CASRFHGGEVLFF
TRBV5-6	.	TRBJ1-2	once	TGTGCCAGCAGCTTGGGGGGCCTAACCTATGGCTACACCTTC	CASSLGGLTYGYTF
TRBV5-1	.	TRBJ1-1	.	TGCGCCAGCAGCTTGGTCCCACCCAACACTGAAGCTTTCTTT	CASSLVPPNTEAFF
TRBV5-1	.	TRBJ2-1	.	TGCGCCAGCAGCTTGGGTCCGGGAGCGGCGGATGAGCAGTTCTTC	CASSLGPGAADEQFF
TRBV18	TRBD2	TRBJ2-1	.	TGTGCCAGCTCATCCTGGACTAGCGGGAGAAATGAGCAGTTCTTC	CASSSWTSGRNEQFF
TRBV6-5	.	TRBJ1-3	few	TGTGCCAGCATTCCAAGGGGTGGCAACACCATATATTTT	CASIPRGGNTIYF
TRBV30	TRBD2	TRBJ2-3	.	TGTGCCTGGAGTCCCGGACTAGCGGCAGATACGCAGTATTTT	CAWSPGLAADTQYF
TRBV9	TRBD2	TRBJ2-7	.	TGTGCCAGCAGCCAGGGACTAAACTACGAGCAGTACTTC	CASSQGLNYEQYF
TRBV28	.	TRBJ1-2	.	TGTGCCAGCCGGGGGAACGTCTATGGCTACACCTTC	CASRGNVYGYTF
TRBV7-9	.	TRBJ1-5	.	TGTGCCAGCAGCTTAGACAGGGAACCTAATCAGCCCCAGCATTTT	CASSLDREPNQPQHF
TRBV29-1	.	TRBJ2-2	.	TGCAGCGTCCGTTTTGGGGAGCTGTTTTTT	CSVRFGELFF
TRBV19	TRBD1	TRBJ1-4	.	TGTGCCAGTAGTATTGGACAGGGAGGTGCAACTAATGAAAAACTGTTTTTT	CASSIGQGGATNEKLFF
TRBV19	.	TRBJ2-7	.	TGTGCCAGTAGTCCTTGGACAGATTTTTACGAGCAGTACTTC	CASSPWTDFYEQYF
TRBV5-1	TRBD2	TRBJ2-1	.	TGCGCCAGCAGCCCCGGGACTAGCGGTGGAGAGCAGTTCTTC	CASSPGTSGGEQFF
TRBV19	.	TRBJ2-7	.	TGTGCCAGGGGGTCCTACGAGCAGTACTTC	CARGSYEQYF
TRBV11-2	.	TRBJ1-2	.	TGTGCCAGCAGAAGCGGGACGAAAGGAAACTATGGCTACACCTTC	CASRSGTKGNYGYTF
TRBV10-2	TRBD1	TRBJ1-2	.	TGCGCCAGCAGTCCCGGGACAGGGGTGGGAGGCTACACCTTC	CASSPGTGVGGYTF
TRBV10-3	.	TRBJ1-1	.	TGTGCCATCAGTCCGTCCCCTTACAGGCATAGAACTGAAGCTTTCTTT	CAISPSPYRHRTEAFF
TRBV3-1/TRBV3-2	TRBD2	TRBJ2-2	.	TGTGCCAGCAGCCAAATGGGGAGGGGAAACACCGGGGAGCTGTTTTTT	CASSQMGRGNTGELFF
TRBV5-1	TRBD2	TRBJ2-1	.	TGCGCCAGCAGCTTGGTCCTAGCGGGAGATGAGCAGTTCTTC	CASSLVLAGDEQFF
TRBV27	TRBD2	TRBJ2-7	.	TGTGCCACCTCCTTCGCGGGGGGAGCCGAGCAGTACTTC	CATSFAGGAEQYF
TRBV11-2	TRBD2	TRBJ2-3	once	TGTGCCAGCAGCCGGGGACTACTTCCCGATACGCAGTATTTT	CASSRGLLPDTQYF
TRBV6-5	.	TRBJ1-5	.	TGTGCCAGCAGTTACTCGAAAGGTCAGCCCCAGCATTTT	CASSYSKGQPQHF
TRBV28	.	TRBJ1-6	.	TGTGCCAGCAGTTTATCAGGGATCTATAATTCACCCCTCCACTTT	CASSLSGIYNSPLHF